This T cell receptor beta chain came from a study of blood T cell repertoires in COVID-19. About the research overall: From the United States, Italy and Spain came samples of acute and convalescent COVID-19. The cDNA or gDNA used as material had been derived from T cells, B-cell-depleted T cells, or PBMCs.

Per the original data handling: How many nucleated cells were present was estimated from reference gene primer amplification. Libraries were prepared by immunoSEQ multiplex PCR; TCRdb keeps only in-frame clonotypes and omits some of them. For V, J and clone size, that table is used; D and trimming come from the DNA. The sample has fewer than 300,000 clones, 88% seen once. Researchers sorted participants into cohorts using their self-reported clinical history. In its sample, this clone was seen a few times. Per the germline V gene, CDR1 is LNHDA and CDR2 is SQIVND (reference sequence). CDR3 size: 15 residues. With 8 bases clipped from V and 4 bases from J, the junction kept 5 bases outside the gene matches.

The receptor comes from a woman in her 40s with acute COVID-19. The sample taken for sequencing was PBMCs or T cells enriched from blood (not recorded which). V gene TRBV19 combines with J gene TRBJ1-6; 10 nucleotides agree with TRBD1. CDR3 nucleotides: TGTGCCAGTTGCGGGACAGGGGTTTATAATTCACCCCTCCACTTT. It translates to CASCGTGVYNSPLHF. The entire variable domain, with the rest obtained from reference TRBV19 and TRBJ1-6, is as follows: DGGITQSPKYLFRKEGQNVTLSCEQNLNHDAMYWYRQDPGQGLRLIYYSQIVNDFQKGDIAEGYSVSREKKESFPLTVTSAQKNPTAFYLCASCGTGVYNSPLHFGNGTRLTVT.